These T cell receptor beta chains were read from a single sample in a study of monozygotic twins with cystic fibrosis. Here immunoSEQ multiplex PCR was the method, and the copy in TCRdb shows in-frame clones only, minus some. The table lists 30,000 to 45,000 clones, 84% of them singletons. The source material was blood. Source of these receptors: a girl aged 2-10 years with cystic fibrosis. Both conserved end residues are trimmed from each CDR3. Each record gives: CDR3 protein, V gene, J gene, clone size, D gene. A D gene is named only where the DNA matches it firmly. Only some rows state a clone size, as once, few, many or a class for expanded clones.

ASSPQPPGQILGTEAF,TRBV7-3,TRBJ1-1,.,.
ASSPRGQYTEAF,TRBV5-1,TRBJ1-1,.,TRBD1
ATSWDRGYEQY,TRBV5-1,TRBJ2-7,few,TRBD1
ASSAAQGGAEAF,TRBV5-1,TRBJ1-1,.,.
ASSLANIQY,TRBV5-6,TRBJ2-4,.,.
ASSPATGNYGYT,TRBV5-1,TRBJ1-2,.,.
ASSLTRDRLNTGELF,TRBV18,TRBJ2-2,.,TRBD1
ASSPAEGRQQF,TRBV4-3,TRBJ2-1,.,.
ASRSTPSGHIY,TRBV6-6,TRBJ1-3,.,.
ASSPSLGGATSYNEQF,TRBV7-9,TRBJ2-1,.,.
ASSLRTGQGQETQY,TRBV5-4,TRBJ2-5,.,TRBD1
ASSQSIAGTDTQY,TRBV25-1,TRBJ2-3,once,.
ASSQWVKKDQPQH,TRBV23-1,TRBJ1-5,.,.
ASSSGQNTEAF,TRBV7-3,TRBJ1-1,few,.
ASSPRDRGGIQY,TRBV7-2,TRBJ2-4,.,TRBD1
ASSPAQGYGYT,TRBV14,TRBJ1-2,once,.
ASSLLDEQF,TRBV14,TRBJ2-1,.,.
ASGTSGGRYNEQF,TRBV30,TRBJ2-1,.,TRBD2
ASSVAGGDPWNEQF,TRBV9,TRBJ2-1,.,TRBD2
ASSEGLGKVEAF,TRBV2,TRBJ1-1,.,.
ASSVRGVGYT,TRBV9,TRBJ1-2,.,.
AVQEGVYEQY,TRBV2,TRBJ2-7,.,.
ASSALAMGEQF,TRBV6-6,TRBJ2-1,once,.
ASMWGLGSGNTIY,TRBV6-5,TRBJ1-3,.,.
ASRGLGVGCNQPQH,TRBV10-1,TRBJ1-5,medium-sized,.
ASSSPQSMNTEAF,TRBV5-6,TRBJ1-1,.,.
ASRTSWGGVQETQY,TRBV5-1,TRBJ2-5,.,.